What follows are 2 T cell receptor beta chains derived from one specimen sequenced in a study of CD8+CD57+ T cells in acquired aplastic anemia. Profiles of TCR beta VDJ and CDR3 were generated from a genomic DNA template. One entry per CDR3 protein results from TCRdb running MiXCR on the reads. Of 150,000 to 200,000 distinct CDR3 sequences detected, over 60% appear once; the ten largest clones hold around 42%. Material: sorted CD4+, CD8+, or CD8+CD57+ T cells (not recorded which) from PBMCs. These receptors all stem from a human donor with severe aplastic anemia or a healthy control (not recorded which).

The J gene is TRBJ2-7, the V gene TRBV5-1; 10 bases fit TRBD1. V shed 3 bases, J shed 5 bases, and the junction held 8 bases outside the gene matches. CDR3 length: 15 residues. CDR1 is SGHRS, CDR2 YFSETQ, per germline. CDR3 sequence reads: CASSSRDRGLDEQYF. The CDR3 DNA is TGCGCCAGCAGCTCCCGGGACAGGGGTCTAGACGAGCAGTACTTC.

The chain carries TRBV5-4 and TRBJ2-7; 10 nucleotides agree with TRBD1. The V gene end was trimmed by 4 bases and the J gene end by 2 bases; junction bases not matched to a gene: 6. There are 15 residues in the CDR3. Germline CDR1 and CDR2: SGHNT and YYREEE (reference sequence). The CDR3 here is CASSATGQGTYEQYF. The CDR3 DNA reads as TGTGCCAGCAGCGCGACGGGACAGGGGACCTACGAGCAGTACTTC. Together with reference TRBV5-4 and TRBJ2-7, the CDR3 gives the full variable domain: ETGVTQSPTHLIKTRGQQVTLRCSSQSGHNTVSWYQQALGQGPQFIFQYYREEENGRGNFPPRFSGLQFPNYSSELNVNALELDDSALYLCASSATGQGTYEQYFGPGTRLTVT.